The T cell receptor beta chain described here comes from a study of T cell responses to AZD1222 COVID-19 vaccine. Notes on the study in general: CD4 TCRs associated with vaccination spanned spike, dominating at 160-218 and 743-854. Most donors were white British and more were female, and clonal diversity was possibly underestimated. Once two AZD1222 doses were given, Spike-specific TCR breadth and depth went up. Unmutated variant regions reportedly attract nearly half of all spike-specific TCRs.

With regard to this clone: The antigen remains unidentified. Distinct nucleotide sequences in the sample also encode this CDR3.

The CDR3 covers 15 residues. Germline CDR1 reads SEHNR; CDR2 reads FQNEAQ (reference sequence). V shed 1 base and J shed 1 base, with 8 bases lying between them. Sequenced by immunoSEQ multiplex PCR; TCRdb stores in-frame clones only, minus some. The sample records under 150,000 clones, roughly 90% being singletons. J is TRBJ1-5 and V is TRBV7-9; D perhaps matches TRBD1 (6 bases). The clonotype comes from an adult who received the AZD1222 COVID-19 vaccine. The input for sequencing was peripheral blood, taken 28 days after the second AZD1222 dose. The CDR3 DNA reads as TGTGCCAGCAGCTTAGGGGGGCCCAGCAATCAGCCCCAGCATTTT. Its translation: CASSLGGPSNQPQHF. The full variable domain, in which reference TRBV7-9 and TRBJ1-5 provide the parts outside the CDR3, is DTGVSQNPRHKITKRGQNVTFRCDPISEHNRLYWYRQTLGQGPEFLTYFQNEAQLEKSRLLSDRFSAERPKGSFSTLEIQRTEQGDSAMYLCASSLGGPSNQPQHFGDGTRLSIL.